A selection of T cell receptor beta chains follows, all from one sample in a study of cytomegalovirus exposure and HLA in healthy donors. Profiled with immunoSEQ multiplex PCR; TCRdb holds only in-frame clones, not every one. The sample carries 63,000 or so clones, around 70% recorded once. The sequencing input was PBMCs. The receptors derive from a woman aged 30 to 39 in good health and CMV-seropositive. CDR3s include the opening cysteine and the closing phenylalanine or tryptophan. The order of the fields is D gene, J gene, V gene, clone size, CDR3 DNA, CDR3 protein. A D gene is named only where the DNA matches it firmly. Expanded clones are given a class, and other clones once, few, many or no size at all.

D: TRBD1
J: TRBJ1-2
V: TRBV7-2
size: -
DNA: TGTGCCAGCAGCTTTGACAGGGCTAATGGCTACACCTTC
CDR3: CASSFDRANGYTF

D: -
J: TRBJ1-2
V: TRBV28
size: -
DNA: TGTGCCAGCAACCTAGAGGGGGGGCGCAACGGCTACACCTTC
CDR3: CASNLEGGRNGYTF

D: -
J: TRBJ2-5
V: TRBV7-9
size: -
DNA: TGTGCCAGCAGCTTTTCATCGACTATACGGGGAGAGACCCAGTACTTC
CDR3: CASSFSSTIRGETQYF

D: -
J: TRBJ1-1
V: TRBV21-1
size: -
DNA: TGTGCCAGCCCGGGACAGAGGATCTTTCGGATCCGGGACACTGAAGCTTTCTTT
CDR3: CASPGQRIFRIRDTEAFF

D: -
J: TRBJ1-1
V: TRBV5-1
size: -
DNA: TGCGCCAGCAGCTTGTCAGGGCTGGGGATGAACACTGAAGCTTTCTTT
CDR3: CASSLSGLGMNTEAFF

D: TRBD1
J: TRBJ2-7
V: TRBV27
size: -
DNA: TGTGCCAGCAGGCCCCTGGGACAGGGGGCCTACGAGCAGTACTTC
CDR3: CASRPLGQGAYEQYF

D: -
J: TRBJ2-4
V: TRBV29-1
size: -
DNA: TGCAGCGTTTTTGGGCCAGGAAACATTCAGTACTTC
CDR3: CSVFGPGNIQYF

D: -
J: TRBJ1-1
V: TRBV5-4
size: -
DNA: TGTGCCAGCAGCTTGGCCGGCACCGGAGGTGAAGCTTTCTTT
CDR3: CASSLAGTGGEAFF

D: -
J: TRBJ1-5
V: TRBV6-6
size: -
DNA: TGTGCCCACCGCCGGGGGAACAATCAGCCCCAGCATTTT
CDR3: CAHRRGNNQPQHF

D: -
J: TRBJ2-3
V: TRBV27
size: -
DNA: TGTGCCAGCAGTTTATTCGGTCCAGATACGCAGTATTTT
CDR3: CASSLFGPDTQYF

D: -
J: TRBJ1-1
V: TRBV30
size: -
DNA: TGTGCCTGGAGTGTAATTATGAACACTGAAGCTTTCTTT
CDR3: CAWSVIMNTEAFF

D: -
J: TRBJ2-2
V: TRBV27
size: -
DNA: TGTGCCAGCCGGAACACCGGGGAGCTGTTTTTT
CDR3: CASRNTGELFF

D: -
J: TRBJ2-1
V: TRBV5-4
size: -
DNA: TGTGCCAGCAGCTTAACCGGGAGACGGTCCTACAATGAGCAGTTCTTC
CDR3: CASSLTGRRSYNEQFF

D: TRBD2
J: TRBJ2-1
V: TRBV30
size: -
DNA: TGTGCCTGGGGGGCGGGAGCAGGAGACAATGAGCAGTTCTTC
CDR3: CAWGAGAGDNEQFF

D: TRBD1
J: TRBJ2-7
V: TRBV4-2
size: -
DNA: TGTGCCAGCAGCCAATTAAGGGACAGGGAGCCAGAGCAGTACTTC
CDR3: CASSQLRDREPEQYF

D: TRBD2
J: TRBJ2-5
V: TRBV4-2
size: -
DNA: TGTGCCAGCAGCCCCGGGCAGGGACTAGCGGGAGTATTCGAGACCCAGTACTTC
CDR3: CASSPGQGLAGVFETQYF

D: TRBD1
J: TRBJ1-2
V: TRBV4-2
size: -
DNA: TGTGCCAGCAGCCAAGAGTCTGGGGCAGGGGGAGGCTACACCTTC
CDR3: CASSQESGAGGGYTF

D: TRBD2
J: TRBJ2-7
V: TRBV28
size: -
DNA: TGTGCCAGCAGCTCGACTAGCGGTTACAGCGAGCAGTACTTC
CDR3: CASSSTSGYSEQYF

D: TRBD1
J: TRBJ2-7
V: TRBV30
size: -
DNA: TGTGCCTGGAGTGTTGGACAGGGGTTTTACGAGCAGTACTTC
CDR3: CAWSVGQGFYEQYF

D: -
J: TRBJ1-3
V: TRBV5-4
size: -
DNA: TGTGCCAGCAGCTTGGGGGGCGTCTCTGGAAACACCATATATTTT
CDR3: CASSLGGVSGNTIYF

D: TRBD2
J: TRBJ2-5
V: TRBV6-1
size: -
DNA: TGTGCCAGCAGTGAATATCCCCCCCTAGCGGGAGAGGGACTCCAAGAGACCCAGTACTTC
CDR3: CASSEYPPLAGEGLQETQYF

D: TRBD1
J: TRBJ1-2
V: TRBV5-6
size: few
DNA: TGTGCCAGCAGCCGACGGACAGGGGGCTCCTATGGCTACACCTTC
CDR3: CASSRRTGGSYGYTF

D: TRBD1
J: TRBJ1-1
V: TRBV27
size: -
DNA: TGTGCCAGCAGTCCAGGGGGCGCCGAAGCTTTCTTT
CDR3: CASSPGGAEAFF

D: -
J: TRBJ2-1
V: TRBV10-3
size: -
DNA: TGTGCCATCAGTGGGGATTCAGGGAATGAGCAGTTCTTC
CDR3: CAISGDSGNEQFF

D: -
J: TRBJ1-2
V: TRBV7-2
size: -
DNA: TGTGCCAGCAGCTTAGGTACAGGGAACTATGGCTACACCTTC
CDR3: CASSLGTGNYGYTF

D: -
J: TRBJ1-1
V: TRBV6-5
size: few
DNA: TGTGCCAGCAGTCACTTAGGCGGTGAAGCTTTCTTT
CDR3: CASSHLGGEAFF